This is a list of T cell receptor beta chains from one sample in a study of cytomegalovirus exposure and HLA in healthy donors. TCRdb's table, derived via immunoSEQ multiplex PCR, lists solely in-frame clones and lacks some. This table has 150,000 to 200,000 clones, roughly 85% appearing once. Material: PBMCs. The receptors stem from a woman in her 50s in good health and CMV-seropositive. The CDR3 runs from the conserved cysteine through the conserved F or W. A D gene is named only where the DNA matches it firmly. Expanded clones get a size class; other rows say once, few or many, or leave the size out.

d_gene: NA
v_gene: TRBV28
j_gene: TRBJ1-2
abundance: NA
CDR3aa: CASSLRQNYGYTF
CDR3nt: TGTGCCAGCAGTTTAAGACAGAACTATGGCTACACCTTC

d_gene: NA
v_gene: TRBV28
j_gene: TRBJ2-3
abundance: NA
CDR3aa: CASSSVSLDTQYF
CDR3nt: TGTGCCAGCAGTTCAGTTTCATTAGATACGCAGTATTTT

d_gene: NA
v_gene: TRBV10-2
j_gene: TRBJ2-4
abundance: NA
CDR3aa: CASSESGGQTIQYF
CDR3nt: TGCGCCAGCAGTGAGTCCGGAGGGCAGACCATTCAGTACTTC

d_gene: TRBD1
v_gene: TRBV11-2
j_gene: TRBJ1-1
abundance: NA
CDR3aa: CASSSNSGGGTEAFF
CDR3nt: TGTGCCAGCAGCTCGAACTCAGGGGGAGGCACTGAAGCTTTCTTT

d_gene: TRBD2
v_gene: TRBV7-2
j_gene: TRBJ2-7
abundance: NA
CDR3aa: CASSSRWGGRMHEQYF
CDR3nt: TGTGCCAGCAGCTCCCGGTGGGGCGGGAGGATGCACGAGCAGTACTTC

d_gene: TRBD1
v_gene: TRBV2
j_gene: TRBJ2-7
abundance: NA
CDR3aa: CASSGTGTPSEQYF
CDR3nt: TGTGCCAGCAGTGGGACAGGGACTCCCAGCGAGCAGTACTTC

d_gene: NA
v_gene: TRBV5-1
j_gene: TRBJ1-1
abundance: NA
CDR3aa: CASSSQTNTEAFF
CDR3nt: TGCGCCAGCAGCTCACAGACGAACACTGAAGCTTTCTTT

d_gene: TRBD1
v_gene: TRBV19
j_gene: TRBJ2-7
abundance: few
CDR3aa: CASRDRAPPYEQYF
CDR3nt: TGTGCCAGTAGGGACAGGGCCCCCCCCTACGAGCAGTACTTC

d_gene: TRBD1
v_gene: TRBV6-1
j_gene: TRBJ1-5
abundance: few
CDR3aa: CASRPYRGQNQPQHF
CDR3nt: TGTGCCAGCAGGCCCTACAGGGGGCAGAATCAGCCCCAGCATTTT

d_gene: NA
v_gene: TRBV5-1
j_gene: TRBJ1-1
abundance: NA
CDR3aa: CASSSDFDEPAFF
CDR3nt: TGCGCCAGCAGCTCCGACTTCGACGAGCCAGCTTTCTTT

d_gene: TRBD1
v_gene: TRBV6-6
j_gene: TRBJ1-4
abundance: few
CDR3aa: CASSSRDRGGRNAFF
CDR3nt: TGTGCCAGCAGTTCCCGGGACAGAGGGGGACGGAACGCGTTTTTT

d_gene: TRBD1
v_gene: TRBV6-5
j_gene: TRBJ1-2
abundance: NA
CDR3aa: CASSPTGGRNYGYTF
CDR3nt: TGTGCCAGCAGTCCCACAGGGGGTAGAAACTATGGCTACACCTTC

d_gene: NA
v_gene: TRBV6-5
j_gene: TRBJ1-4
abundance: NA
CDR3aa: CASRARGLHEKLFF
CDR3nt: TGTGCCAGCAGGGCCAGGGGCTTGCATGAAAAACTGTTTTTT

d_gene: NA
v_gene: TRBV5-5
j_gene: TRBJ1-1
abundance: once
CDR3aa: CASSFTSNTEAFF
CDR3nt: TGTGCCAGCAGCTTCACATCCAACACTGAAGCTTTCTTT

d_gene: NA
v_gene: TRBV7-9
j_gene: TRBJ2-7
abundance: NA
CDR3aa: CASSLKEARREQYF
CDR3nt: TGTGCCAGCAGCTTAAAAGAAGCGAGGCGCGAGCAGTACTTC

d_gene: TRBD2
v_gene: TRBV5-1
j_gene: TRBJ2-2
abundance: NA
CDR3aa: CASSPGGGSGTGELFF
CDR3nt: TGCGCCAGCAGCCCCGGGGGGGGCTCGGGCACCGGGGAGCTGTTTTTT

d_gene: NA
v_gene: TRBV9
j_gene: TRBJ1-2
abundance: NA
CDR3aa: CASSVDLYYGYTF
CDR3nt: TGTGCCAGCAGCGTAGATCTGTACTATGGCTACACCTTC

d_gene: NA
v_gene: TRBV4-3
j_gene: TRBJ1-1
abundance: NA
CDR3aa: CASSQESTSMAFF
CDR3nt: TGCGCCAGCAGCCAAGAGTCTACCTCAATGGCTTTCTTT

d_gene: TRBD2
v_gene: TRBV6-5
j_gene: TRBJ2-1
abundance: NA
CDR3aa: CASSPGLAGDEQFF
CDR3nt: TGTGCCAGCAGTCCAGGACTAGCTGGGGATGAGCAGTTCTTC

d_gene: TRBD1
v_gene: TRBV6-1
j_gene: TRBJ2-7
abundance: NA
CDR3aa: CASSAQGATDEQYF
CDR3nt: TGTGCCAGCAGTGCACAGGGGGCTACGGACGAGCAGTACTTC

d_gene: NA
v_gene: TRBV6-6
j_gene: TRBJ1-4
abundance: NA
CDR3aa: CASSYQGAPNEKLFF
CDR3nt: TGTGCCAGCAGTTACCAAGGGGCCCCTAATGAAAAACTGTTTTTT

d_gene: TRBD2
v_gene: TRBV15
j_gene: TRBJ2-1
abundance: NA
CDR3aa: CATGPSGGSRQFF
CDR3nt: TGTGCCACCGGTCCGAGCGGGGGGTCGCGACAGTTCTTC

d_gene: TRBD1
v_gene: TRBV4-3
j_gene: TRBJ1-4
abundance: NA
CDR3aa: CASSHGTGGEKLFF
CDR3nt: TGCGCCAGCAGCCATGGGACAGGGGGGGAAAAACTGTTTTTT

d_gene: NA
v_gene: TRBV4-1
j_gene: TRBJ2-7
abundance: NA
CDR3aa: CASSQGLSTGIGYEQYF
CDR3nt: TGCGCCAGCAGCCAGGGACTTTCAACAGGAATCGGGTACGAGCAGTACTTC

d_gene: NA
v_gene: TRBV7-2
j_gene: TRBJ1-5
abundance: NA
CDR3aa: CASSLRAQGSNQPQHF
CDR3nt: TGTGCCAGCAGTCTTCGGGCACAGGGCAGCAATCAGCCCCAGCATTTT

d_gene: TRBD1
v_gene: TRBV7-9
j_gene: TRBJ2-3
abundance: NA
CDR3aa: CATTPRTGQTGTQYF
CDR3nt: TGTGCCACCACGCCAAGGACAGGACAAACCGGTACGCAGTATTTT

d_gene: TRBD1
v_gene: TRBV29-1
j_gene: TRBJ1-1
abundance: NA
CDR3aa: CSVGTGGSEAFF
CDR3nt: TGCAGCGTGGGGACAGGGGGCTCGGAGGCTTTCTTT

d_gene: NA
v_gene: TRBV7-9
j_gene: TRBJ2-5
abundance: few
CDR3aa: CASSLRPTGRQETQYF
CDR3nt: TGTGCCAGCAGCTTACGCCCCACGGGGAGGCAGGAGACCCAGTACTTC

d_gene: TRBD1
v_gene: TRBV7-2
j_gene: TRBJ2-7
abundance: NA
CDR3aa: CASSGPRDRFSYEQYF
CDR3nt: TGTGCCAGCAGCGGACCACGGGACAGATTTTCCTACGAGCAGTACTTC

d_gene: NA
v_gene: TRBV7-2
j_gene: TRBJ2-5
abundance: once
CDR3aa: CASSSAFRGATQYF
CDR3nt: TGTGCCAGCAGCTCTGCTTTCAGGGGGGCGACCCAGTACTTC

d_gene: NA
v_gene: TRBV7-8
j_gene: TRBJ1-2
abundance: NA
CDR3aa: CASSLLEGTTANYGYTF
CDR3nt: TGTGCCAGCAGCCTATTAGAAGGGACAACGGCTAACTATGGCTACACCTTC

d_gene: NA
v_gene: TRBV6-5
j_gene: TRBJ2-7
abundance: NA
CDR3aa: CASSLAGAQDYEQYF
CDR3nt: TGTGCCAGCAGCCTGGCTGGTGCACAAGACTACGAGCAGTACTTC

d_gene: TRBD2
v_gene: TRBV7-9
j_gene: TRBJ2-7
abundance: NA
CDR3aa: CASSLGLAGGVEQYF
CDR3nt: TGTGCCAGCAGCTTAGGTCTAGCGGGAGGCGTCGAGCAGTACTTC

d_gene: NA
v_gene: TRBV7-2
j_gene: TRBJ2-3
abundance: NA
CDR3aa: CASSWTPHTQYF
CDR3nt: TGTGCCAGCAGCTGGACTCCCCATACGCAGTATTTT

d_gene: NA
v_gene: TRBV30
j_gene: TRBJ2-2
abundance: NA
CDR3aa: CAWTRVAGELFF
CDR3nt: TGTGCCTGGACGCGGGTGGCCGGGGAGCTGTTTTTT

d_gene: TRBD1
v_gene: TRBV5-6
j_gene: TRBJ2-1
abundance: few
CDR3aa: CASSLGTGEQFF
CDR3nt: TGTGCCAGCAGCTTAGGGACAGGCGAGCAGTTCTTC